This T cell receptor beta chain was recorded in a study of blood T cell repertoires in COVID-19. Study details: Acute-phase and convalescent COVID-19 samples originated in the United States, Italy and Spain.

The CDR3 totals 15 residues. Between the trimmed V and J ends, which lost 3 bases and 4 bases, there was a span of 12 bases. CDR1 is MDHEN, CDR2 SYDVKM, per germline. Clones were sequenced by immunoSEQ multiplex PCR, and TCRdb holds only the in-frame ones, with some missing. The sample lists a few hundred thousand clones; under 90% were seen once. The specimen sequenced was PBMCs or T cells enriched from blood (not recorded which). This chain links TRBV28 with TRBJ2-2; possibly TRBD2 for D (6 bases). The sequence derives from a woman between 55 and 75 years old who had recovered from COVID-19. The CDR3 region is CASSFPGVLTGELFF. CDR3 nucleotides: TGTGCCAGCAGTTTCCCGGGGGTGCTCACCGGGGAGCTGTTTTTT.